This TCR beta chain comes out of a study of beta chain features in type 1 diabetes. This clone was seen a few times. The target antigen is unknown. Sequenced material consisted of expressed TCRB transcripts (all of the isolated RNA was reverse transcribed). Some clones are missing from TCRdb's copy, which holds only in-frame ones; the method was immunoSEQ multiplex PCR. Of around 710,000 clones listed, roughly an eighth are singletons. Study results and limitations: There was a moderate but significant shortening of TCRB CDR3s in all four CD4+ subsets of Type 1 diabetes patients.

The CDR3 is 18 amino acids. The germline gives CDR1 SGDLS, CDR2 YYNGEE. With V trimmed by 0 bases and J by 4 bases, 9 bases remained unmatched. This rearrangement joins TRBV9 to TRBJ2-2; TRBD2 agrees at 10 bases. The receptor was derived from a young man with type 1 diabetes. The sequenced sample was naive CD4+ T cells from blood. The CDR3 nucleotides are TGTGCCAGCAGCGTAGGCCTAGCGGGGGAAAGGAGCACCGGGGAGCTGTTTTTT. Its translation: CASSVGLAGERSTGELFF.